This T cell receptor beta chain was observed in a study of T cell changes during pregnancy in multiple sclerosis. The V and J ends lost 6 bases and 8 bases respectively, with 16 bases between them. Per the germline V gene, CDR1 is MDHEN and CDR2 is SYDVKM. The CDR3 has 13 residues. TCRdb keeps only in-frame clones here, not all; method: immunoSEQ multiplex PCR. The sample has around 26,000 clones, approximately 89% seen once. The TCR was taken from a female donor with multiple sclerosis, enrolled in a pregnancy study. Sequences were derived from CD8+ T cells from peripheral blood mononuclear cells, sampled in the second trimester of pregnancy. The rearrangement joins TRBV28 to TRBJ1-1, with D perhaps TRBD1 (5 bases). Here the CDR3 DNA reads TGTGCCAGCAGCCGACGGGGGGGAGTAGAAGCTTTCTTT. Encoded protein: CASSRRGGVEAFF.